The rows below give T cell receptor beta chains drawn from one sample of a study of glioma-infiltrating T cells. TCRdb re-called the multiplex PCR reads through MiXCR, storing one row per CDR3 protein. The table shows some 160,000 distinct CDR3 sequences, with under 55% occurring only once. What was sequenced was glioma tissue, nonneoplastic brain tissue, or PBMCs (not recorded which). Receptors originate from a human donor with low-grade glioma or glioblastoma, undergoing nonglioma brain surgery, or in good health (not recorded which). The CDR3 runs from the conserved cysteine through the conserved F or W. Fields, in order: J gene, D gene, V gene, clone size, CDR3 length, CDR3 DNA, CDR3 protein. D genes are given only for firm matches. The listing skips clone size in some rows; elsewhere it reads once, few, many or a size class.

TRBJ2-6,.,TRBV6-1,few,14,TGTGCCAGCCGTCGAGACTCTGGGGCCAACGTCCTGACTTTC,CASRRDSGANVLTF
TRBJ2-4,.,TRBV2,.,13,TGTGCCAGCAGTGAAGCGTCAGTACGTCTTCAGTACTTC,CASSEASVRLQYF
TRBJ2-7,.,TRBV18,.,16,TGTGCCAGCTCACCACTCGCGTCAGGTGACGGCTACGAGCAGTACTTC,CASSPLASGDGYEQYF
TRBJ2-7,.,TRBV2,many,14,TGTGCCAGCAAACAAAGAGGTGACTCCTACGAGCAGTACTTC,CASKQRGDSYEQYF
TRBJ1-2,.,TRBV11-2,.,14,TGTGCCAGCAGCTTAGATCGAGCTAACTATGGCTACAACTTC,CASSLDRANYGYNF
TRBJ2-1,TRBD2,TRBV28,many,18,TGTGCCAGCAGTTTGGGGCAGGGACTAATAACGTCCTACAATGAGCAGTTCTTC,CASSLGQGLITSYNEQFF
TRBJ2-7,TRBD1,TRBV12-3/TRBV12-4,.,15,TGTGCCAGCAGTACCCTACTGACAGGGCCGGGGGAGCAGTACTTC,CASSTLLTGPGEQYF
TRBJ2-1,TRBD2,TRBV7-2,many,17,TGTGCCAGCAGCTTAGCCCCGGGACTAGCGGGAGCCAATGAGCAGTTCTTC,CASSLAPGLAGANEQFF
TRBJ2-3,.,TRBV4-1,many,14,TGCGCCAGCAGCCACCTACCCGGCACAGATACGCAGTATTTT,CASSHLPGTDTQYF
TRBJ2-4,.,TRBV9,.,15,TGTGCCAGCAGCGTAGATCACCTAGGGCCCAACATTCAGTACTTC,CASSVDHLGPNIQYF
TRBJ2-3,.,TRBV25-1,medium-sized,15,TGTGCCAGCAGTGGGTCACAGGGTGTTACAGATACGCAGTATTTT,CASSGSQGVTDTQYF
TRBJ1-5,.,TRBV20-1,.,15,TGCAGTGATAGAGGGGGGGAGGATAGCAATCAGCACCAGCATTTT,CSDRGGEDSNQHQHF
TRBJ2-7,.,TRBV5-1,.,12,TGCGCCAGCAGCCTAACAGATTACGAGCAGTACTTC,CASSLTDYEQYF
TRBJ2-6,.,TRBV6-1,.,20,.,CASSEVGGGAGGSGANVMTF
TRBJ2-7,TRBD2,TRBV20-1,many,16,TGCAGTGCTAGAGATTACAGAGCGGGAGAGGACTACGAGCAGTACTTC,CSARDYRAGEDYEQYF
TRBJ2-7,.,TRBV5-5,.,17,TGTGCCAGCAGCTTAGATCCGGCGGTGGCAGACTCCTACGAGCAGTACTTC,CASSLDPAVADSYEQYF
TRBJ2-1,.,TRBV4-1,.,13,TGCGCCAGCAGCCGCATAGGAGGCAATGAGCAGTTATTC,CASSRIGGNEQLF
TRBJ2-7,.,TRBV28,many,10,TGTGCCAGCAGTCTTTCCGAGCAGTACTTC,CASSLSEQYF
TRBJ1-2,.,TRBV25-1,many,14,TGTGCCAGCAAGGGTGGGGCCGGAGACTATGGCTACACCTTC,CASKGGAGDYGYTF
TRBJ2-7,.,TRBV28,.,12,TGTGCCAGCATCTCACCGGGGAACGAGCAGTACTTC,CASISPGNEQYF
TRBJ2-1,TRBD2,TRBV28,many,14,TGTGCCAGCACGGAACTAGCGGGAGGTTATGAGCAGTTCTTC,CASTELAGGYEQFF
TRBJ2-1,TRBD2,TRBV20-1,many,14,TGCAGTGCTAGGTCTAGCGGGATTGTGAATGAGCAGTTCTTC,CSARSSGIVNEQFF
TRBJ2-3,.,TRBV24-1,.,15,TGTGCCACCAGCGAAGGGCGAAAACACACAGGTACGCAGTATTTT,CATSEGRKHTGTQYF
TRBJ1-1,.,TRBV24-1,.,13,TGTGCCACCAGGCCTAGCGGGAACACTGAAGCTTTCTTT,CATRPSGNTEAFF
TRBJ2-1,.,TRBV10-3,.,14,TGTGCCATCAGTGACCTAAGACTGCCAAATGAGCAGTTCTTC,CAISDLRLPNEQFF
TRBJ2-3,.,TRBV28,.,12,TGTGCCAGCACCCAGGGAGGTGGGACGCAGTATTTT,CASTQGGGTQYF
TRBJ2-7,.,TRBV28,once,13,TGTGTTAGCAGCTTACAGGGTTCCTACGAGCAGTACTTC,CVSSLQGSYEQYF
TRBJ1-5,.,TRBV15,many,12,TGTGCCACCAGCAGAGACGATCAGCCCCAGCATTTT,CATSRDDQPQHF
TRBJ1-1,.,TRBV29-1,.,14,TGCAGCGTCCGGGGACGGCTAATGAACACTGAAGCTTTCTTT,CSVRGRLMNTEAFF